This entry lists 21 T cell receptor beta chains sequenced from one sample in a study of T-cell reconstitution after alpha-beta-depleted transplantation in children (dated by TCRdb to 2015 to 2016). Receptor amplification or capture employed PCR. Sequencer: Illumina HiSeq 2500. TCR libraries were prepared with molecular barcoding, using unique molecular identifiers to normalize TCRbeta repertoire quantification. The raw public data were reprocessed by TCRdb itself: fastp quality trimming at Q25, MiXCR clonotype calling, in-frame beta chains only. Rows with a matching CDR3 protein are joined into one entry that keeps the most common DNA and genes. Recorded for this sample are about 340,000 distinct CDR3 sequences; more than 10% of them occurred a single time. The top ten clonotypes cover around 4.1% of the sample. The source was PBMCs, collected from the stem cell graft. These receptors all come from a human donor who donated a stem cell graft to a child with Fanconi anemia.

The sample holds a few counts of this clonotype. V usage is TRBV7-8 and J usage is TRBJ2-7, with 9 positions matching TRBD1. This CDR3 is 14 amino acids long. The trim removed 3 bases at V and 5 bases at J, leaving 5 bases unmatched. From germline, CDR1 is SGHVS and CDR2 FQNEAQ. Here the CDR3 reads CASSFTQGANEQYF. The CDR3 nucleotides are TGTGCCAGCAGCTTCACACAGGGGGCCAACGAGCAGTACTTC.

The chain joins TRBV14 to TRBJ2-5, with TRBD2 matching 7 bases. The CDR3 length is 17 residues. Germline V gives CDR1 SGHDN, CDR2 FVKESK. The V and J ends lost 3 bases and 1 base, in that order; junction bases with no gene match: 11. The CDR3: CASSQLGGTGIQETQYF. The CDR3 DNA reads TGTGCCAGCAGCCAGCTGGGAGGGACGGGGATCCAAGAGACCCAGTACTTC.

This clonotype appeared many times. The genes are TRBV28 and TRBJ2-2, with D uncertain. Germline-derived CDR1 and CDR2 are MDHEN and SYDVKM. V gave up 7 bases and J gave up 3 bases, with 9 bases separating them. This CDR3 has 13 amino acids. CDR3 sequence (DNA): TGTGCCAGCATCCAAAGGCACACCGGGGAGCTGTTTTTT. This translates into CASIQRHTGELFF. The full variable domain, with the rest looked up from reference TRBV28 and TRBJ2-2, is DVKVTQSSRYLVKRTGEKVFLECVQDMDHENMFWYRQDPGLGLRLIYFSYDVKMKEKGDIPEGYSVSREKKERFSLILESASTNQTSMYLCASIQRHTGELFFGEGSRLTVL.

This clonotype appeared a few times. The CDR3 sequence is CASSLGWGLEEKLFF. The CDR3 DNA follows: TGTGCCAGCAGTCTAGGTTGGGGGCTGGAGGAAAAACTGTTTTTT. The chain uses TRBV11-2 and TRBJ1-4; possibly TRBD1 for D (6 bases). V lost 6 bases to trimming and J lost 8 bases, with 19 bases between them. This CDR3 has 15 residues. CDR1 and CDR2 (germline): SGHAT, FQNNGV.

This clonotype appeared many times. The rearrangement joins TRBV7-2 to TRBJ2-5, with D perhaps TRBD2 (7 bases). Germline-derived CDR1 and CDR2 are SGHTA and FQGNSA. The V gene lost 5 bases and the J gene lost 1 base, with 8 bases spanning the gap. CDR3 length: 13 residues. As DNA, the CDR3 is TGTGCCAGCAGCCGGGGGGCCCAAGAGACCCAGTACTTC. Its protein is CASSRGAQETQYF.

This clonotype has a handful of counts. The CDR3 nucleotides are TGCGCCAGCAGCGCCGAGGGGAACTATGGCTACACCTTC. It yields the protein CASSAEGNYGYTF. This sequence joins TRBV5-1 and TRBJ1-2; tentatively, D is TRBD1 (5 bases). Germline-derived CDR1 and CDR2 are SGHRS and YFSETQ. Trimming pared 4 bases from V and 2 bases from J, leaving 9 bases between. This CDR3 contains 13 residues.

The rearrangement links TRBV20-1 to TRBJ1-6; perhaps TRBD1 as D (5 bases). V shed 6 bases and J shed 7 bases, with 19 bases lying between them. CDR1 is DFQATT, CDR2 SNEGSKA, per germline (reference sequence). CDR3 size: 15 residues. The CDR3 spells CSATRERGRNSPLHF. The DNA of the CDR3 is TGCAGTGCAACCCGAGAGCGGGGCCGAAATTCACCCCTCCACTTT.

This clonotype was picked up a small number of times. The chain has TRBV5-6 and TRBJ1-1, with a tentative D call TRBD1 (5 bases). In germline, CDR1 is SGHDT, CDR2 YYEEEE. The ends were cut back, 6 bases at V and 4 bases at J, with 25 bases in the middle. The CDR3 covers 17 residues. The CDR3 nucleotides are TGTGCCAGCATCAACTTGGGCGGGCAGGGTGATTTCACTGAAGCTTTCTTT. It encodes CASINLGGQGDFTEAFF.

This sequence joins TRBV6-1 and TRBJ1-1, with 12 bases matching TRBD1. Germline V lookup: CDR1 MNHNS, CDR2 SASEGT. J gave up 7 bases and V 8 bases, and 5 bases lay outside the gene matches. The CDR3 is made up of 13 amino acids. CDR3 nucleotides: TGTGCCAGCCCTCGGGACAGGGGGCTTGAAGCTTTCTTT. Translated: CASPRDRGLEAFF.

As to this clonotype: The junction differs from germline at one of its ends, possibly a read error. The CDR3 protein is CASSFAGRGTEAFF. In DNA, the CDR3 is TGTGCCAGCAGTTTCGCAGGGCGCGGCACTGAAGCTTTCTTT. The chain joins TRBV5-1 to TRBJ1-1; D possibly corresponds to TRBD1 (5 bases). Germline CDR1 and CDR2: SGHRS and YFSETQ. The CDR3 covers 14 residues.

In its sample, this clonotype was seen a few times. The CDR3 is CASSPPASGAWDTQYF. DNA of the CDR3: TGTGCCAGCTCACCACCCGCTAGCGGGGCATGGGATACGCAGTATTTT. The chain links TRBV18 to TRBJ2-3; 9 nucleotides agree with TRBD2. V shed 0 bases and J 6 bases; nucleotides not matched to a gene: 7. Germline V gene data show CDR1 as KGHSH and CDR2 as LQKENI. The CDR3 spans 16 residues.

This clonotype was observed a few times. The chain's CDR3 is CASRMNTGGYEQYF. The DNA of the CDR3 is TGTGCCAGCAGAATGAACACCGGGGGCTACGAGCAGTACTTC. The genes are TRBV2 and TRBJ2-7; D is possibly TRBD2 (6 bases). The CDR3 has 14 amino acids. The V gene lost 6 bases and the J gene lost 3 bases, with 15 bases spanning the gap. The germline V gene encodes CDR1 SNHLY and CDR2 FYNNEI.

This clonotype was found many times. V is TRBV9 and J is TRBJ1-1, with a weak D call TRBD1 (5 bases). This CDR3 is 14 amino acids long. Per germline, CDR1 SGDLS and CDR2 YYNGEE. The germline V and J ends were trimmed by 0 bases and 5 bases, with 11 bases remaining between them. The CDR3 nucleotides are TGTGCCAGCAGCGTAGTGGGGGGGGGGACTGAAGCTTTCTTT. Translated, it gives CASSVVGGGTEAFF. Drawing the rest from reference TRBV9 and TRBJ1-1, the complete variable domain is DSGVTQTPKHLITATGQRVTLRCSPRSGDLSVYWYQQSLDQGLQFLIQYYNGEERAKGNILERFSAQQFPDLHSELNLSSLELGDSALYFCASSVVGGGTEAFFGQGTRLTVV.

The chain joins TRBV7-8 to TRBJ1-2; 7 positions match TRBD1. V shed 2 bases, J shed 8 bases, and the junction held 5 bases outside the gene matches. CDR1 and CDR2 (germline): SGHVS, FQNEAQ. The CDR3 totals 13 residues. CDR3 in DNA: TGTGCCAGCAGCTTACTCAGGGGGTCCGGCTACACCTTC. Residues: CASSLLRGSGYTF.

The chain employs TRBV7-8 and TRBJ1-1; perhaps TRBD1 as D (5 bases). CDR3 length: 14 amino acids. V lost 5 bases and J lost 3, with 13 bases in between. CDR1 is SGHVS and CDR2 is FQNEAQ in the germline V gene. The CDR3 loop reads CASSAGPLDTEAFF. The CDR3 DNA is TGTGCCAGCAGCGCGGGACCCCTAGACACTGAAGCTTTCTTT.

The CDR3 reads CASSFPGGTGELFF. In DNA form, the CDR3 reads TGTGCCAGCAGTTTCCCGGGGGGGACCGGGGAGCTGTTTTTT. The chain combines TRBV27 with TRBJ2-2, with 8 bases fitting TRBD2. This CDR3 region has 14 residues. J lost 5 bases, V lost 3 bases, and 2 bases had no gene match. Germline V gene lookup returns CDR1 MNHEY and CDR2 SMNVEV (reference sequence).

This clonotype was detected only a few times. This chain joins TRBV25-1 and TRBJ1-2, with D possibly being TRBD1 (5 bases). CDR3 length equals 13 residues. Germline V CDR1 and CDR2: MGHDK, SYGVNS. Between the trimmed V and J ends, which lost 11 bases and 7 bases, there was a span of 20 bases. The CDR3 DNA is TGTGCCTTAACCCCAGGGAGGTGTCCTGGCTACACCTTC. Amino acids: CALTPGRCPGYTF.

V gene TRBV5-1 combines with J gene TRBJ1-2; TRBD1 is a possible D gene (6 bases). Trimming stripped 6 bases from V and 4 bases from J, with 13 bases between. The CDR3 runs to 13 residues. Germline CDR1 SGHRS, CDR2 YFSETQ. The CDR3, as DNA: TGCGCCAGCAACCCCGGGGGCCTCTATGGCTACACCTTC. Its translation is CASNPGGLYGYTF.

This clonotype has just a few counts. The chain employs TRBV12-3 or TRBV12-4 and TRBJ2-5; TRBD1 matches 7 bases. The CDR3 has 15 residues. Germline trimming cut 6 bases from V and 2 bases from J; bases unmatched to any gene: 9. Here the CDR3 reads CASSPNTGVQETQYF. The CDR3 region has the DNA TGTGCCAGCAGCCCTAATACAGGGGTTCAAGAGACCCAGTACTTC.

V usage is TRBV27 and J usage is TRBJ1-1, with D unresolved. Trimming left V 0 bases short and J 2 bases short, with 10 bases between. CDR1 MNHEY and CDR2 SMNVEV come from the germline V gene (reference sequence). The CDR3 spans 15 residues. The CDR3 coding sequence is TGTGCCAGCAGTTTATCGTCGGAGGGTAACACTGAAGCTTTCTTT. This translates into CASSLSSEGNTEAFF.

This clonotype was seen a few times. CDR3 region: CATSRRVTGELFF. CDR3 coding DNA: TGTGCCACCAGCAGGAGGGTGACCGGGGAGCTGTTTTTT. The chain carries TRBV15 and TRBJ2-2, with D perhaps matching TRBD2 (5 bases). The V gene's germline CDR1 is LNHNV and CDR2 YYDKDF (reference sequence). V was pared by 3 bases and J by 5 bases, with 7 bases between. This CDR3 spans 13 amino acids.